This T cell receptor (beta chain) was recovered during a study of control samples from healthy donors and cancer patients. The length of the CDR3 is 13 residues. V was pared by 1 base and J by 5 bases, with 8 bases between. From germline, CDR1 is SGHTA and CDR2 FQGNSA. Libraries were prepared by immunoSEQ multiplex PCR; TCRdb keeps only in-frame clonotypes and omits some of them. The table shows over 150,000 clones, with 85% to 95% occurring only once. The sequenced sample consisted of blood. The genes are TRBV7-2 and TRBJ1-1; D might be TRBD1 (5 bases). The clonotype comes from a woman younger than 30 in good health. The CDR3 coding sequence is TGTGCCAGCAGCTTAGTTCGGGGGACTGAAGCTTTCTTT. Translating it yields CASSLVRGTEAFF.